This T cell receptor beta chain is from a study of regulatory T cells in long-lasting Graves disease. Study observations and caveats: A limited number of samples was an acknowledged limitation. New patients shared fewer public clonotypes (roughly 990) than persistent patients did (around 3,000).

V dropped 1 base and J dropped 0; count of bases not matched to a gene: 1. Germline CDR1 reads SGHDT; CDR2 reads YYEEEE. CDR3 size: 15 residues. Remarks on this clonotype: As yet, its antigen is unknown.

PBMC RNA was the source of the TCR library. Using its own MiXCR run on the reads, TCRdb lists one record per CDR3 protein. Here the sample spans over a thousand distinct CDR3 sequences, approximately 53% being singletons. The gene calls are TRBV5-6 and TRBJ2-1; TRBD2 matches at 7 bases. Sequencing was performed on peripheral blood mononuclear cells (PBMCs), taken with antithyroid drug treatment, in newly diagnosed or persistent Graves disease (not recorded which). The sequence came from a female donor with Graves disease. Here the CDR3 reads CASSLPSGSYNEQFF. Written as DNA, the CDR3 is TGTGCCAGCAGCTTGCCTAGCGGCTCCTACAATGAGCAGTTCTTC.